These 10 T cell receptor beta chains were sequenced from one sample in a study of cytomegalovirus exposure and HLA in healthy donors. PCR primers comprised 60 Vbeta and 13 Jbeta primers. Measured with immunoSEQ multiplex PCR; TCRdb has only the in-frame clones, and not every one. The data show under 200,000 clones, around 76% seen once. The sample taken for sequencing was PBMCs. Receptors originate from a girl between 5 and 17 years old in good health and CMV-seropositive.

This chain uses TRBV7-9 with TRBJ2-1; 9 nucleotides line up with TRBD1. V lost 3 bases and J lost 8; bases outside the gene matches: 5. From germline, CDR1 is SEHNR and CDR2 FQNEAQ (reference sequence). This CDR3 has 14 amino acids. The chain's CDR3 is CASSLRDRVDEQFF. CDR3 bases: TGTGCCAGCAGCTTGCGGGACAGGGTTGATGAGCAGTTCTTC.

This chain connects TRBV2 to TRBJ1-1; D not certain. Germline V lookup: CDR1 SNHLY, CDR2 FYNNEI. Trimming left V 3 bases short and J 0 bases short, with 5 bases between. The CDR3 is 13 residues long. The CDR3 sequence: CASSEQVNTEAFF. CDR3 coding DNA: TGTGCCAGCAGTGAGCAGGTGAACACTGAAGCTTTCTTT.

This rearrangement joins TRBV6-5 to TRBJ1-2, with 7 bases fitting TRBD1. The CDR3 sequence is 14 residues long. The V gene's germline CDR1 is MNHEY and CDR2 SVGAGI. J lost 4 bases, V lost 2 bases, and 4 bases had no gene match. This CDR3 is CASSYNRGGYGYTF. CDR3 nucleotide sequence: TGTGCCAGCAGTTACAACAGGGGAGGCTATGGCTACACCTTC.

V gene TRBV30 combines with J gene TRBJ2-7, with D unclear. V gave up 1 base and J gave up 5 bases, with 24 bases separating them. The CDR3 sequence is 17 residues long. Germline CDR1 GTSNPN, CDR2 SVGIG (reference sequence). The DNA for the CDR3 is TGTGCCTGGAGTGGGTCTTGGGCAGCTCGAAAGGTCCACGAGCAGTACTTC. Translating gives CAWSGSWAARKVHEQYF.

The chain recombines TRBV6-6 with TRBJ1-5, with a possible D match to TRBD1 (6 bases). V dropped 6 bases and J dropped 7 bases, with 19 bases sitting between them. The CDR3 runs to 15 residues. CDR1 is MNHNY, CDR2 SVGAGI, per germline (reference sequence). The CDR3 loop reads CASRGDKGSRQPQHF. The CDR3 bases are TGTGCCAGCAGGGGGGACAAGGGGAGCAGACAGCCCCAGCATTTT.

The table lists this clone with a few counts. J is TRBJ1-2 and V is TRBV27, with 9 bases lining up with TRBD1. The trim removed 4 bases at V and 8 bases at J, leaving 8 bases unmatched. In germline, CDR1 is MNHEY, CDR2 SMNVEV (reference sequence). The CDR3 spans 14 residues. CDR3 coding DNA: TGTGCCAGCAGTTCGCACAGGGGGCAGGAGGGCTACACCTTC. Translating it yields CASSSHRGQEGYTF.

The genes are TRBV11-1 and TRBJ1-1; 9 bases map to TRBD1. Germline values: CDR1 SGHAT, CDR2 FQDESV (reference sequence). The CDR3 is 15 residues long. The V gene end was trimmed by 5 bases and the J gene end by 2 bases; junction bases not matched to a gene: 6. CDR3 residues: CASSMGQGGNTEAFF. CDR3 nucleotide sequence: TGTGCCAGCAGCATGGGACAGGGCGGAAACACTGAAGCTTTCTTT.

This rearrangement joins TRBV28 to TRBJ1-2, with unresolved D. The V gene lost 6 bases and the J gene lost 1 base, with 9 bases spanning the gap. CDR3 size: 13 residues. CDR1 is MDHEN, CDR2 SYDVKM, per germline. CDR3 bases: TGTGCCAGCAGAAATCCAGTTAACTATGGCTACACCTTC. Amino acids: CASRNPVNYGYTF.

The chain couples TRBV28 to TRBJ1-1; TRBD1 is a possible D gene (5 bases). V lost 6 bases and J lost 4, with 18 bases in between. Looked up from germline, CDR1 is MDHEN and CDR2 is SYDVKM. The CDR3 loop spans 15 amino acids. The CDR3 reads CASRLTVGVSTEAFF. CDR3 bases: TGTGCCAGCAGGCTAACTGTAGGGGTCTCCACTGAAGCTTTCTTT. The full variable domain, in which reference TRBV28 and TRBJ1-1 provide the parts outside the CDR3, is DVKVTQSSRYLVKRTGEKVFLECVQDMDHENMFWYRQDPGLGLRLIYFSYDVKMKEKGDIPEGYSVSREKKERFSLILESASTNQTSMYLCASRLTVGVSTEAFFGQGTRLTVV.

This chain links TRBV7-2 with TRBJ2-7; 7 bases align to TRBD1. With V trimmed by 1 base and J by 0 bases, 9 bases remained unmatched. Germline V gives CDR1 SGHTA, CDR2 FQGNSA. The CDR3 contains 17 residues. CDR3 coding DNA: TGTGCCAGCAGCTTAGTTTCCCCGTGGGACAGCTCCTACGAGCAGTACTTC. It is translated as CASSLVSPWDSSYEQYF.